The 27 T cell receptor beta chains below were found in one sample sequenced in a study of vaccination and CD4 T cells after COVID-19. Cultured CD4+ T-cell DNA underwent Oncomine TCR Beta short-read sequencing. MiXCR was run by TCRdb on the PCR reads, yielding one entry per CDR3 protein. The sample yields 21,000 or so distinct CDR3 sequences, approximately 49% seen once. These TCRs are of unknown antigen specificity. Treatment reported: approximately nine-day PBMC culture with coronavirus spike peptide pools or control peptides (ViraFEST assay). Sequencing was done on a sample of CD4+ T cells from blood, cultured in vitro. These receptors came from a human donor who had recovered from COVID-19.

The J gene is TRBJ2-5, the V gene TRBV11-3; possibly TRBD2 for D (5 bases). Between the trimmed V and J ends, which lost 3 bases and 2 bases, there was a span of 10 bases. This CDR3 spans 14 amino acids. Germline CDR1 is SGHNT and CDR2 is YENEEA. CDR3 bases: TGTGCCAGCAGCTTCGCCCGGGAACAAGAGACCCAGTACTTC. Protein product: CASSFAREQETQYF.

This clonotype was seen just once. The chain uses TRBV6-2 or TRBV6-3 and TRBJ2-3; 9 nucleotides agree with TRBD1. Per the germline V gene, CDR1 is MNHEY and CDR2 is SVGEGT. The CDR3 runs 17 residues. The trim removed 5 bases at V and 3 bases at J, leaving 12 bases unmatched. CDR3 in amino acids: CASSNPRTGAVTDTQYF. CDR3 DNA: TGTGCCAGCAGTAACCCAAGGACAGGGGCCGTGACAGATACGCAGTATTTT.

This clonotype was seen a handful of times. V and J are TRBV7-9 and TRBJ1-6; D gene uncertain. The CDR3 extends over 13 amino acids. Per germline, CDR1 SEHNR and CDR2 FQNEAQ (reference sequence). V lost 6 bases and J lost 10, with 13 bases in between. The CDR3: CASSFEGGSPLHF. In nucleotides, the CDR3 is TGTGCCAGCAGTTTTGAGGGTGGATCACCCCTCCACTTT. Full variable domain (outside the CDR3, taken from reference TRBV7-9 and TRBJ1-6): DTGVSQNPRHKITKRGQNVTFRCDPISEHNRLYWYRQTLGQGPEFLTYFQNEAQLEKSRLLSDRFSAERPKGSFSTLEIQRTEQGDSAMYLCASSFEGGSPLHFGNGTRLTVT.

This clonotype was seen a few times. The chain uses TRBV20-1 and TRBJ1-1; 7 nucleotides line up with TRBD1. The CDR3 extends over 15 amino acids. With 5 bases clipped from V and 0 bases from J, the junction kept 9 bases outside the gene matches. Germline-derived CDR1 and CDR2 are DFQATT and SNEGSKA (reference sequence). CDR3 loop: CSAHPQGTMNTEAFF. The CDR3 DNA reads TGCAGTGCTCATCCACAGGGGACTATGAACACTGAAGCTTTCTTT.

The chain is built from TRBV6-2 or TRBV6-3 and TRBJ1-1; D gene uncertain. From germline, CDR1 is MNHEY and CDR2 SVGEGT. This CDR3 has 14 residues. V lost 0 bases and J 8 bases, leaving 13 bases between the germline ends. Here the CDR3 reads CASSYSRALSEAFF. The CDR3 nucleotides read TGTGCCAGCAGTTACTCGAGGGCTCTGAGCGAAGCTTTCTTT.

The chain links TRBV30 to TRBJ1-6; TRBD1 agrees at 9 bases. Germline V lookup: CDR1 GTSNPN, CDR2 SVGIG (reference sequence). CDR3 length: 17 residues. The junction had 10 bases not matched to a gene; V was cut back by 2 bases and J by 5 bases. DNA of the CDR3: TGTGCCTGGAGTCCGCCGGGGACAGGGATCCATAATTCACCCCTCCACTTT. Protein sequence: CAWSPPGTGIHNSPLHF.

The chain uses TRBV4-1 and TRBJ2-2; 16 bases are shared with TRBD2. Per germline, CDR1 MGHRA and CDR2 YSYEKL. This CDR3 is built from 20 residues. Losses at the gene ends were 2 bases for V and 3 bases for J; bases not matched to a gene: 9. Here the CDR3 reads CASSQLGLAGGPGYTGELFF. The CDR3 DNA sequence: TGCGCCAGCAGCCAATTGGGACTAGCGGGAGGGCCGGGGTACACCGGGGAGCTGTTTTTT.

This clonotype was counted between two and nine times. The genes are TRBV2 and TRBJ1-6; no definite D call. This CDR3 spans 13 amino acids. Germline V gene sequence: CDR1 SNHLY, CDR2 FYNNEI. V dropped 1 base and J dropped 14 bases, with 12 bases sitting between them. CDR3 in DNA: TGTGCCAGCAGTGAAGACGCGTCCCGCACCCTCCACTTT. Amino acids: CASSEDASRTLHF. Together with reference TRBV2 and TRBJ1-6, the CDR3 gives the full variable domain: EPEVTQTPSHQVTQMGQEVILRCVPISNHLYFYWYRQILGQKVEFLVSFYNNEISEKSEIFDDQFSVERPDGSNFTLKIRSTKLEDSAMYFCASSEDASRTLHFGNGTRLTVT.

The J gene is TRBJ1-1, the V gene TRBV6-1; D gene uncertain. The CDR3 is made up of 13 amino acids. Germline lookup yields CDR1 MNHNS and CDR2 SASEGT. Trimming shortened V by 6 bases and J by 1 base, and 9 bases separated the two germline ends. The CDR3 nucleotides are TGTGCCAGCAGCGTAACACGGAACACTGAAGCTTTCTTT. Translating gives CASSVTRNTEAFF.

The chain links TRBV20-1 to TRBJ1-2; D possibly corresponds to TRBD1 (5 bases). The germline V and J ends were trimmed by 3 bases and 3 bases, with 17 bases remaining between them. The CDR3 is 15 amino acids. The germline V gene has CDR1 DFQATT and CDR2 SNEGSKA (reference sequence). The CDR3 region is CSASEMTGLYYGYTF. CDR3 DNA sequence: TGCAGTGCTAGCGAAATGACGGGGCTCTACTATGGCTACACCTTC.

A single count supports this clonotype. This chain links TRBV20-1 with TRBJ2-7; possibly TRBD1 for D (6 bases). CDR1 and CDR2 from the germline V gene are DFQATT and SNEGSKA (reference sequence). The CDR3 runs 12 residues. The V gene lost 5 bases and the J gene lost 6 bases, with 14 bases spanning the gap. CDR3 DNA sequence: TGCAGTGCTCCCTCAGGGGTTACCGAGCAGTACTTC. Encoded protein: CSAPSGVTEQYF.

V usage is TRBV30 and J usage is TRBJ2-3, with D possibly matching TRBD1 (5 bases). There are 12 residues in the CDR3. Germline CDR1 and CDR2: GTSNPN and SVGIG (reference sequence). Trimming took 5 bases from V and 6 from J, leaving 12 bases between them. This CDR3 reads CAWSQGWDTQYF. As DNA, the CDR3 is TGTGCCTGGTCGCAGGGTTGGGATACGCAGTATTTT.

The chain joins TRBV30 to TRBJ2-7; perhaps TRBD2 as D (6 bases). In germline, CDR1 is GTSNPN, CDR2 SVGIG (reference sequence). V gave up 0 bases and J gave up 3 bases, with 12 bases separating them. This CDR3 is built from 14 residues. The CDR3 protein is CAWSVGGGLYEQYF. CDR3 sequence (DNA): TGTGCCTGGAGTGTTGGTGGAGGGCTCTACGAGCAGTACTTC. The entire variable domain, with the rest obtained from reference TRBV30 and TRBJ2-7, is as follows: SQTIHQWPATLVQPVGSPLSLECTVEGTSNPNLYWYRQAAGRGLQLLFYSVGIGQISSEVPQNLSASRPQDRQFILSSKKLLLSDSGFYLCAWSVGGGLYEQYFGPGTRLTVT.

The V call is TRBV2, the J call TRBJ1-2, with TRBD1 identical over 9 bases. Germline loops: CDR1 SNHLY, CDR2 FYNNEI. V lost 0 bases to trimming and J lost 1 base; unmatched junction nucleotides: 3. This CDR3 is 16 amino acids long. Written as DNA, the CDR3 is TGTGCCAGCAGTGAAGCTACAGGGGGCGGTAACTATGGCTACACCTTC. It encodes CASSEATGGGNYGYTF.

This clonotype was counted between two and nine times. J is TRBJ1-5 and V is TRBV2; D perhaps matches TRBD1 (6 bases). The germline gives CDR1 SNHLY, CDR2 FYNNEI. CDR3 length: 14 residues. V shed 7 bases and J shed 1 base, with 11 bases lying between them. This CDR3 reads CASTGVGSNQPQHF. In DNA form, the CDR3 reads TGTGCCAGCACAGGGGTAGGGAGCAATCAGCCCCAGCATTTT.

This clonotype was detected a few times. The V call is TRBV20-1, the J call TRBJ2-3; D is unclear. The CDR3 spans 13 residues. With 3 bases removed from V and 1 base from J, the gap between germline ends came to 8 bases. The V gene's germline CDR1 is DFQATT and CDR2 SNEGSKA (reference sequence). The chain's CDR3 is CSASGQRTDTQYF. DNA of the CDR3: TGCAGTGCTAGTGGTCAGCGCACAGATACGCAGTATTTT.

This chain joins TRBV10-3 and TRBJ1-2, with TRBD1 as a possible D gene (5 bases). The CDR3 contains 14 residues. The germline gives CDR1 ENHRY, CDR2 SYGVKD. V lost 2 bases, J lost 5 bases, and 12 bases lay in between. The CDR3 sequence is CAISEAGLSYGYTF. CDR3 nucleotides: TGTGCCATCAGTGAGGCAGGGCTGTCGTATGGCTACACCTTC.

V is TRBV2 and J is TRBJ2-7; TRBD1 aligns across 9 bases. Looked up from germline, CDR1 is SNHLY and CDR2 is FYNNEI. This CDR3 spans 13 amino acids. With 7 bases clipped from V and 3 bases from J, the junction kept 4 bases outside the gene matches. CDR3 DNA: TGTGCCAGCATCCGGACAGGGGACTACGAGCAGTACTTC. Translating it yields CASIRTGDYEQYF.

The chain employs TRBV20-1 and TRBJ1-5; 9 bases line up with TRBD1. CDR1 is DFQATT and CDR2 is SNEGSKA in the germline V gene (reference sequence). This CDR3 contains 16 residues. J gave up 0 bases and V 6 bases, and 9 bases lay outside the gene matches. CDR3 residues: CSAKDRGDYSNQPQHF. The CDR3 coding sequence is TGCAGTGCGAAAGACAGGGGGGATTATAGCAATCAGCCCCAGCATTTT.

This chain links TRBV10-2 with TRBJ2-1; TRBD2 matches 10 bases. The CDR3 length is 14 residues. Looked up from germline, CDR1 is WSHSY and CDR2 is SAAADI. The V and J ends lost 6 bases and 5 bases, in that order; junction bases with no gene match: 4. Here the CDR3 DNA reads TGCGCCAGCAGGCTAGCGGGGGTCCACAATGAGCAGTTCTTC. Translation: CASRLAGVHNEQFF.

The V call is TRBV2, the J call TRBJ2-3; weak D call: TRBD1 (5 bases). V was trimmed by 4 bases and J by 2 bases, leaving 13 bases between them. The CDR3 extends over 15 amino acids. Germline-derived CDR1 and CDR2 are SNHLY and FYNNEI. The CDR3 DNA sequence: TGTGCCAGCAGTGTAGTGGGGCGAAACACAGATACGCAGTATTTT. Translating gives CASSVVGRNTDTQYF.

The chain couples TRBV7-9 to TRBJ2-3; the match to TRBD2 covers 9 bases. V lost 1 base, J lost 1 base, and 6 bases stayed unmatched. The CDR3 spans 17 residues. Germline V lookup: CDR1 SEHNR, CDR2 FQNEAQ (reference sequence). In nucleotides, the CDR3 is TGTGCCAGCAGCTTAGATGGCGGCGGGGGGGGCACAGATACGCAGTATTTT. This gives the protein CASSLDGGGGGTDTQYF.

This clonotype was detected only once. The genes are TRBV9 and TRBJ1-4, with 7 bases aligning to TRBD1. J lost 5 bases, V lost 3 bases, and 13 bases had no gene match. CDR1 is SGDLS and CDR2 is YYNGEE in the germline V gene. CDR3 length: 17 amino acids. The CDR3 DNA follows: TGTGCCAGCAGCGCAGGAACAGGGGCCGTTGGGAATGAAAAACTGTTTTTT. Amino acid sequence: CASSAGTGAVGNEKLFF. Combining the CDR3 with reference TRBV9 and TRBJ1-4 gives the whole variable domain DSGVTQTPKHLITATGQRVTLRCSPRSGDLSVYWYQQSLDQGLQFLIQYYNGEERAKGNILERFSAQQFPDLHSELNLSSLELGDSALYFCASSAGTGAVGNEKLFFGSGTQLSVL.

This rearrangement joins TRBV6-2 or TRBV6-3 to TRBJ2-7, with no clear D. The germline V and J ends were trimmed by 7 bases and 3 bases, with 16 bases remaining between them. Per the germline V gene, CDR1 is MNHEY and CDR2 is SVGEGT. This CDR3 comprises 14 residues. Here the CDR3 reads CASTPQRTLYEQYF. The CDR3 DNA is TGTGCCAGCACCCCCCAACGGACCCTCTACGAGCAGTACTTC.

This clonotype was detected only a few times. V and J are TRBV12-3 or TRBV12-4 and TRBJ1-2, with TRBD1 as a possible D gene (6 bases). The V end was cut by 4 bases, the J end by 4 bases, with 13 bases between. CDR3 size: 14 residues. This CDR3 is CASSWATGIYGYTF. In DNA, the CDR3 is TGTGCCAGCAGTTGGGCGACAGGAATCTATGGCTACACCTTC.

The rearrangement joins TRBV7-9 to TRBJ2-3, with a tentative D call TRBD2 (7 bases). CDR3 length equals 15 residues. Germline-derived CDR1 and CDR2 are SEHNR and FQNEAQ (reference sequence). The V gene lost 2 bases and the J gene lost 2 bases, with 11 bases spanning the gap. CDR3 sequence: CASSLRGGDTDTQYF. The CDR3 DNA sequence: TGTGCCAGCAGCTTAAGGGGGGGGGACACAGATACGCAGTATTTT.

This clonotype came up once. V is TRBV6-1 and J is TRBJ1-1; weak D call: TRBD1 (6 bases). The CDR3 loop spans 14 amino acids. The germline CDR1 and CDR2 sequences are MNHNS and SASEGT. Trimming stripped 6 bases from V and 3 bases from J, with 14 bases between. The CDR3 DNA reads TGTGCCAGCAGGACTACAGGGCGGGACACTGAAGCTTTCTTT. Its translation: CASRTTGRDTEAFF.